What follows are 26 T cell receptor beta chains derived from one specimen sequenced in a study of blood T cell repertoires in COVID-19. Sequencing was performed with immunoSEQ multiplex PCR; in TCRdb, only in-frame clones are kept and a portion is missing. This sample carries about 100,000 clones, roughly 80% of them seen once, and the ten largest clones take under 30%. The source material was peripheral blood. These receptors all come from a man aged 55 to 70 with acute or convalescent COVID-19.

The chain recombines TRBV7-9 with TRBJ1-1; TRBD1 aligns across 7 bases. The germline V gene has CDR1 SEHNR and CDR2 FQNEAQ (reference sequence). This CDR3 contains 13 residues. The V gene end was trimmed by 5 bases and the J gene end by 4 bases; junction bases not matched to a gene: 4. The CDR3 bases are TGTGCCAGCAGCACCAGACAGGGCACTGAAGCTTTCTTT. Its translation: CASSTRQGTEAFF.

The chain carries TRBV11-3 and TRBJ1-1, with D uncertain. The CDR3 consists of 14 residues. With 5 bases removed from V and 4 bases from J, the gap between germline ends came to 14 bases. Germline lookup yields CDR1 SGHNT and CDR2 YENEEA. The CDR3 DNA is TGTGCCAGCAGCCGGGGTCGGGGAAGCACTGAAGCTTTCTTT. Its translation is CASSRGRGSTEAFF.

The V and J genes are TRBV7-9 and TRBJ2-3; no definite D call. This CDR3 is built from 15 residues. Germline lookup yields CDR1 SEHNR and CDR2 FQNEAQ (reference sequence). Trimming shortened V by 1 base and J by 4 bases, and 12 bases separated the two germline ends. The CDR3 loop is CASSLVVPAADTQYF. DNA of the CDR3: TGTGCCAGCAGCTTAGTCGTTCCTGCGGCAGATACGCAGTATTTT.

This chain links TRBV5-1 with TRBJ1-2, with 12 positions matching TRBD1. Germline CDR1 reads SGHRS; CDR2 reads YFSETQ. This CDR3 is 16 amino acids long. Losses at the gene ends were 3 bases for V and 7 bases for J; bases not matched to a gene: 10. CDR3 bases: TGCGCCAGCAGCTATAACCCGGGACAGGGGGCGCGTGGCTACACCTTC. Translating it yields CASSYNPGQGARGYTF.

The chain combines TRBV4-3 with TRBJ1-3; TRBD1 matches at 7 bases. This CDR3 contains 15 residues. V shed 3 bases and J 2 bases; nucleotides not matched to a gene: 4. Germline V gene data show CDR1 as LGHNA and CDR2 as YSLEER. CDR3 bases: TGCGCCAGCAGCCAGGACGACAGGGCTGGAAACACCATATATTTT. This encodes CASSQDDRAGNTIYF.

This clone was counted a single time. The CDR3 loop is CASSRDRGFVTNEKLFF. As DNA, the CDR3 is TGTGCCAGCAGCCGGGACAGGGGGTTTGTAACTAATGAAAAACTGTTTTTT. The chain employs TRBV3-1 (or the pseudogene TRBV3-2) and TRBJ1-4; 11 nucleotides agree with TRBD1. Losses at the gene ends were 4 bases for V and 1 base for J; bases not matched to a gene: 5. The CDR3 contains 17 residues. Per the germline V gene, CDR1 is LGHDT and CDR2 is YNNKEL (reference sequence).

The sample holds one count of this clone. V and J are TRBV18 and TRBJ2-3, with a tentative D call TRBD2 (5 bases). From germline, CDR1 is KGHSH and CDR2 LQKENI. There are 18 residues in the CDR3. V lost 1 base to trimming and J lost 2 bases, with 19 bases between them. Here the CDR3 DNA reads TGTGCCAGCTCACCACTCCTCCTGGGAACGGGAAACACAGATACGCAGTATTTT. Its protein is CASSPLLLGTGNTDTQYF.

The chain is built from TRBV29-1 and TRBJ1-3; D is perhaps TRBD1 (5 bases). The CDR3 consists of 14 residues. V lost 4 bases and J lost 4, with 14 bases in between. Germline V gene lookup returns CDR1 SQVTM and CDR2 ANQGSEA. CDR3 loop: CSVGGRVRGNTIYF. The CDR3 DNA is TGCAGCGTTGGGGGCAGGGTCAGGGGAAACACCATATATTTT. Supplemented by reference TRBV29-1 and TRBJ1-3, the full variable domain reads SAVISQKPSRDICQRGTSLTIQCQVDSQVTMMFWYRQQPGQSLTLIATANQGSEATYESGFVIDKFPISRPNLTFSTLTVSNMSPEDSSIYLCSVGGRVRGNTIYFGEGSWLTVV.

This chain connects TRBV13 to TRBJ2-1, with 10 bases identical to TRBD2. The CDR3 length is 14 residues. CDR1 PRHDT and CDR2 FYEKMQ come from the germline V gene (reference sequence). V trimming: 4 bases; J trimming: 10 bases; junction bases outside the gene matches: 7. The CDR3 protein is CASSYLAGAPEQFF. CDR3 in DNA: TGTGCCAGCAGCTACCTAGCGGGAGCGCCCGAGCAGTTCTTC.

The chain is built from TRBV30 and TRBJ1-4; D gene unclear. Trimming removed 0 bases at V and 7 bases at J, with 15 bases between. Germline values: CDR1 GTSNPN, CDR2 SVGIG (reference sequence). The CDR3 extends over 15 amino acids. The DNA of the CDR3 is TGTGCCTGGAGTGTCCGCGGGGTTCGGGGTGAAAAACTGTTTTTT. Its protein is CAWSVRGVRGEKLFF.

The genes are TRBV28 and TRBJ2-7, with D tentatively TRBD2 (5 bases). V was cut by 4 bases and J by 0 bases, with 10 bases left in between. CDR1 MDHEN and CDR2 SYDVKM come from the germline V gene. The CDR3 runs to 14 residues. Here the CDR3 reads CASSWATSSYEQYF. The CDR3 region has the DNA TGTGCCAGCAGTTGGGCCACTAGCTCCTACGAGCAGTACTTC.

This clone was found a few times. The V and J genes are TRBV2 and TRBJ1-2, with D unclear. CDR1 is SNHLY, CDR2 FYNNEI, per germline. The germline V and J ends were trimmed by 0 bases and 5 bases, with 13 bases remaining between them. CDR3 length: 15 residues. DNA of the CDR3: TGTGCCAGCAGTGAAGCCACCCCTAAAGAATATGGCTACACCTTC. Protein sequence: CASSEATPKEYGYTF. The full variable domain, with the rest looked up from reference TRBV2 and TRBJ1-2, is EPEVTQTPSHQVTQMGQEVILRCVPISNHLYFYWYRQILGQKVEFLVSFYNNEISEKSEIFDDQFSVERPDGSNFTLKIRSTKLEDSAMYFCASSEATPKEYGYTFGSGTRLTVV.

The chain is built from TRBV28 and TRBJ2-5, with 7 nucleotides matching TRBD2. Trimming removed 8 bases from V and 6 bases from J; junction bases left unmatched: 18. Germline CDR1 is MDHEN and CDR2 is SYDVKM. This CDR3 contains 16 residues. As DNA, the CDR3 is TGTGCCAGCTCGTCCTCGGGGGGAGGCCGGTGGCAGACCCAGTACTTC. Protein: CASSSSGGGRWQTQYF.

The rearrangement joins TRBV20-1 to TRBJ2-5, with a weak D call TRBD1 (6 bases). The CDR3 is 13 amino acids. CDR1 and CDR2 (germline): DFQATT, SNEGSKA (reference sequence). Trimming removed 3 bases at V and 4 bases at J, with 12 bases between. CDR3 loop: CSASWDKVETQYF. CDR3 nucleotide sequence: TGCAGTGCTAGTTGGGACAAGGTAGAGACCCAGTACTTC.

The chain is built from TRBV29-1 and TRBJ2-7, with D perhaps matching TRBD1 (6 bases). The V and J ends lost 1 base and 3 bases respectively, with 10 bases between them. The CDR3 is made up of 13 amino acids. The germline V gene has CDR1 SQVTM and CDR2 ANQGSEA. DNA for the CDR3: TGCAGCGTTGAAGTGGACAGCAACTACGAGCAGTACTTC. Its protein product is CSVEVDSNYEQYF.

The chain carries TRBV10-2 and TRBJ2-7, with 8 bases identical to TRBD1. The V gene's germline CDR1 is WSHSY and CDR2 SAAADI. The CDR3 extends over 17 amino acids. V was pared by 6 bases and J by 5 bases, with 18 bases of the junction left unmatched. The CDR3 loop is CASRPWTGKDSPHEQYV. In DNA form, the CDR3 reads TGCGCCAGCAGACCTTGGACAGGGAAAGACTCACCCCACGAGCAGTACGTC.

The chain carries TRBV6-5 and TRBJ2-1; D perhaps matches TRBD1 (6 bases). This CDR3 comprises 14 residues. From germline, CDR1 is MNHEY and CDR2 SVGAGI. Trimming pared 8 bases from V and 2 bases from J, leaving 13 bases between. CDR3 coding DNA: TGTGCCAGCGGGATGACAGGCGCCTACAATGAGCAGTTCTTC. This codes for CASGMTGAYNEQFF.

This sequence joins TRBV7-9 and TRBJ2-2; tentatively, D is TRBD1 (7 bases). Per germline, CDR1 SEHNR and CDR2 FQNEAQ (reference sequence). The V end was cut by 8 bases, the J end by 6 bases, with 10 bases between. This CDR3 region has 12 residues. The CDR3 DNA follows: TGTGCCAGCGGAGGGGGCCCCGGGGAGCTGTTTTTT. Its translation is CASGGGPGELFF.

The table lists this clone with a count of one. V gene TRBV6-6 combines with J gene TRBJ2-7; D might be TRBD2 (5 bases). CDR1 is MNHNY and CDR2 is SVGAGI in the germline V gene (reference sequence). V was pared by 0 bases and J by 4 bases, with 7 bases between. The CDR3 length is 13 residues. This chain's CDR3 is CASSYSTGYEQYV. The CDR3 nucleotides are TGTGCCAGCAGTTACTCGACGGGATACGAGCAGTACGTC.

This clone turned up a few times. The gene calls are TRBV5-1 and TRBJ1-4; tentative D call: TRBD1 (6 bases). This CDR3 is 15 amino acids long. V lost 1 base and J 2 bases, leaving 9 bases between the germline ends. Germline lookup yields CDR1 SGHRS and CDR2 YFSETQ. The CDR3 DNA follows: TGCGCCAGCAGCTTGCCAGGGGTGACTAATGAAAAACTGTTTTTT. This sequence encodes CASSLPGVTNEKLFF.

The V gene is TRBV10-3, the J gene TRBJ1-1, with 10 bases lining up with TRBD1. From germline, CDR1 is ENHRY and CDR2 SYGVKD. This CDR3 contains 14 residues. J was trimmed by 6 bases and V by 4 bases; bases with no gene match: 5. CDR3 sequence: CAISGGQGVPEAFF. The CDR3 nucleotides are TGTGCCATCAGTGGTGGACAGGGGGTCCCTGAAGCTTTCTTT.

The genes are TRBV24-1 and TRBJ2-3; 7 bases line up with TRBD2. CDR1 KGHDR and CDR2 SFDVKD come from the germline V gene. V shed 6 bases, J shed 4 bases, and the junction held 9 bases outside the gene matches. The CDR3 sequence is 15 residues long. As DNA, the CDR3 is TGTGCCACCAGTAGAGCGGGAACTTCAGCAGATACGCAGTATTTT. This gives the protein CATSRAGTSADTQYF.

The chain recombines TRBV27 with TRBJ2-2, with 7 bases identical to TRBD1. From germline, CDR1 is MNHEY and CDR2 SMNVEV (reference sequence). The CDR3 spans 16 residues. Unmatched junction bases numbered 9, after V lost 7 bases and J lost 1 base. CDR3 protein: CASTPVDRVNTGELFF. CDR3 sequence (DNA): TGTGCCAGCACCCCCGTAGACAGGGTGAACACCGGGGAGCTGTTTTTT.

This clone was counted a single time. For the CDR3, the DNA is TGCGCCAGCAGTGCGGCTGATAGGGGAATTCGGCACAATGAGCAGTTCTTC. This encodes CASSAADRGIRHNEQFF. This sequence joins TRBV10-1 and TRBJ2-1; D is perhaps TRBD1 (5 bases). This CDR3 has 17 residues. The germline CDR1 and CDR2 sequences are WNHNN and SYGVQD (reference sequence). V dropped 4 bases and J dropped 5 bases, with 21 bases sitting between them.

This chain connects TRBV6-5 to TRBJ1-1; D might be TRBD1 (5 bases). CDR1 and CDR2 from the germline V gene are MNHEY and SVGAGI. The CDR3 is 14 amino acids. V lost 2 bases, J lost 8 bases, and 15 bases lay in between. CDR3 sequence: CASSYANRDLEAFF. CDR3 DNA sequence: TGTGCCAGCAGTTACGCAAACCGGGACTTAGAAGCTTTCTTT.

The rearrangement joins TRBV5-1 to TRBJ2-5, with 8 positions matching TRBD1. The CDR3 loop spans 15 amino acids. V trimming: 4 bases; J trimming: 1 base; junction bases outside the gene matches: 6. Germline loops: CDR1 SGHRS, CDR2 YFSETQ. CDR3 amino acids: CASSTSGTGQETQYF. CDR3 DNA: TGCGCCAGCAGCACCTCCGGGACAGGCCAAGAGACCCAGTACTTC.